This T cell receptor beta chain came from a study of identical twins. Broader study findings: Models underestimated out-of-frame TCR alpha sharing in monozygotic twins. Partial confounding of zero-insertion analyses by invariant MAIT and iNKT cells was possible. In cord blood, abundant beta clonotypes had fewer insertions; memory showed no trend.

TCRdb recomputed calls from the 5' RACE reads with MiXCR, one row per CDR3 protein. The sample includes 200,000 to 250,000 distinct CDR3 sequences, 6% to 8.5% of them seen just once. The ends were cut back, 5 bases at V and 6 bases at J, with 10 bases in the middle. The CDR3 has 13 amino acids. Germline V CDR1 and CDR2: MNHNS, SASEGT. Details on this clonotype: What it recognizes is unknown.

The sample also formed part of further work on yellow fever vaccine responses in identical twins.

Specimen: CD8+ T cells sorted from blood. This clonotype was sampled from a woman in her late teens or twenties in good health. The chain is built from TRBV6-1 and TRBJ2-2; D may be TRBD1 (6 bases). CDR3 sequence (DNA): TGTGCCAGCAGTAGAGGGACATCCGGGGAGCTGTTTTTT. It is translated as CASSRGTSGELFF.